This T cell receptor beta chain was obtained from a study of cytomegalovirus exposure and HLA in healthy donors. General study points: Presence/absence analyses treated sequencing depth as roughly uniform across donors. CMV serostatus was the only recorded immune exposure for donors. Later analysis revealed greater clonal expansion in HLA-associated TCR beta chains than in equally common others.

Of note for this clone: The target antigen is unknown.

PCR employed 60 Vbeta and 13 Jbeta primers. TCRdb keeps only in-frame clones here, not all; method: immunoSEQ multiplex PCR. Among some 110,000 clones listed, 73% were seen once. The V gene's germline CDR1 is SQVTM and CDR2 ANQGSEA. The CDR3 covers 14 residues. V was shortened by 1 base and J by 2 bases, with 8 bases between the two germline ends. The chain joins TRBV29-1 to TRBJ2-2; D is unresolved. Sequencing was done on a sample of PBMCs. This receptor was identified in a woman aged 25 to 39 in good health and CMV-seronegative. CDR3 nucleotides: TGCAGCGTTGAAGGAGAACCCAACACCGGGGAGCTGTTTTTT. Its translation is CSVEGEPNTGELFF.